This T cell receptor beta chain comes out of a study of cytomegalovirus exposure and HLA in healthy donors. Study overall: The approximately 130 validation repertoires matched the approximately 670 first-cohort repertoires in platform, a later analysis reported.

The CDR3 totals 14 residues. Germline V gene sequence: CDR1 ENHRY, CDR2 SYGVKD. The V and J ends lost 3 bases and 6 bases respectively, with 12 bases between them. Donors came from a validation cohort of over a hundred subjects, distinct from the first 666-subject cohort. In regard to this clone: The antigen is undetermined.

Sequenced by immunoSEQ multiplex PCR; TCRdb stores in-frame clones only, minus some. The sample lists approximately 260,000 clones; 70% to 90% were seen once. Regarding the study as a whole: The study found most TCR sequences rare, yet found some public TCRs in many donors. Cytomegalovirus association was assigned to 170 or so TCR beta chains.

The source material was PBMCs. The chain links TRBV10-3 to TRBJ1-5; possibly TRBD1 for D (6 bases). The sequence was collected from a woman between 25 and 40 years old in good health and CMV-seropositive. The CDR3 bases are TGTGCCATCAGTGAAGGGGGAATTAGTCAGCCCCAGCATTTT. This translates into CAISEGGISQPQHF.